A single sample gave rise to the 7 T cell receptor beta chains below, sequenced in a study of T cells in localized non-small cell lung cancer. TCRdb keeps only in-frame clones here, not all; method: immunoSEQ multiplex PCR. Of about 61,000 clones in the sample, around 90% were seen once. The source was peripheral blood, collected before any cancer treatment. Every receptor here comes from a man between 35 and 75 years old with stage I squamous cell lung carcinoma.

The rearrangement uses TRBV10-3 and TRBJ1-5, with D possibly being TRBD1 (5 bases). V was pared by 2 bases and J by 6 bases, with 14 bases between. This CDR3 is 15 amino acids long. Germline lookup yields CDR1 ENHRY and CDR2 SYGVKD. In DNA, the CDR3 is TGTGCCATCAGTGAGGACAGCAAGGGACGTCAGCCCCAGCATTTT. Translating gives CAISEDSKGRQPQHF.

The chain links TRBV30 to TRBJ1-4; D may be TRBD1 (6 bases). The CDR3 loop spans 17 amino acids. Deletions cut 7 bases from V and 7 bases from J, with 28 bases between. Germline V gene data show CDR1 as GTSNPN and CDR2 as SVGIG (reference sequence). DNA of the CDR3: TGTGCCTCGGGGGCCCCGGAGGGGGGAAGGGTCGGTGAAAAACTGTTTTTT. Translating gives CASGAPEGGRVGEKLFF.

The chain joins TRBV5-8 to TRBJ2-7; no clear D. CDR1 is SGHTS and CDR2 is YDEGEE in the germline V gene. Trimming took off 6 bases at V and 4 bases at J, with 5 bases between the two ends. The length of the CDR3 is 10 residues. The CDR3 reads CASTRYEQYF. The CDR3 DNA reads TGTGCCAGCACCCGATACGAGCAGTACTTC.

This chain connects TRBV7-8 to TRBJ1-2; TRBD1 matches 8 bases. Germline trimming cut 5 bases from V and 4 bases from J; bases unmatched to any gene: 12. The CDR3 sequence is 16 residues long. CDR1 is SGHVS, CDR2 FQNEAQ, per germline. This CDR3 reads CASSPRWTGLTYGYTF. The CDR3 bases are TGTGCCAGCAGCCCACGATGGACAGGGTTAACCTATGGCTACACCTTC.

This CDR3 is CAWSVGGGYEQYF. The CDR3 DNA is TGTGCCTGGAGTGTAGGGGGGGGATACGAGCAGTACTTC. This chain uses TRBV30 with TRBJ2-7; tentative D call: TRBD2 (7 bases). The germline V gene encodes CDR1 GTSNPN and CDR2 SVGIG (reference sequence). The V end lost 0 bases, the J end lost 4 bases, and 10 bases lay between the germline ends. The CDR3 loop spans 13 amino acids.

This clone was recorded only once. V gene TRBV9 combines with J gene TRBJ2-5, with D unclear. The CDR3 covers 13 residues. The germline CDR1 and CDR2 sequences are SGDLS and YYNGEE. The V end lost 2 bases, the J end lost 3 bases, and 8 bases lay between the germline ends. CDR3: CASSVGSEETQYF. The CDR3 nucleotides are TGTGCCAGCAGCGTGGGTAGTGAAGAGACCCAGTACTTC.

The V and J genes are TRBV7-9 and TRBJ2-3; D may be TRBD1 (5 bases). Germline CDR1 and CDR2: SEHNR and FQNEAQ (reference sequence). The V and J ends lost 4 bases and 6 bases respectively, with 17 bases between them. The CDR3 has 15 residues. CDR3 loop: CASSSLGDSGDTQYF. The CDR3 coding sequence is TGTGCCAGCAGCTCCCTAGGAGACTCAGGGGATACGCAGTATTTT. Full variable domain (missing parts from reference TRBV7-9 and TRBJ2-3): DTGVSQNPRHKITKRGQNVTFRCDPISEHNRLYWYRQTLGQGPEFLTYFQNEAQLEKSRLLSDRFSAERPKGSFSTLEIQRTEQGDSAMYLCASSSLGDSGDTQYFGPGTRLTVL.